What follows are 20 T cell receptor beta chains derived from one specimen sequenced in a study of blood T cell repertoires in COVID-19. This table comes from immunoSEQ multiplex PCR, and its TCRdb copy is limited to in-frame clones, with some not included. The sample shows under 95,000 clones, 70% to 90% of them seen only once. Specimen: peripheral blood. The receptor source for this set is a man in his sixties with acute or convalescent COVID-19.

This chain connects TRBV4-2 to TRBJ2-3; 10 nucleotides agree with TRBD2. Germline-derived CDR1 and CDR2 are LGHNA and YNFKEQ. The CDR3 sequence is 15 residues long. The V and J ends lost 6 bases and 1 base, in that order; junction bases with no gene match: 4. The CDR3 DNA reads as TGTGCCAGCAGACGAGCGGGGGGGGGCACAGATACGCAGTATTTT. Residues: CASRRAGGGTDTQYF.

The chain recombines TRBV7-9 with TRBJ1-4; 9 bases align to TRBD1. This CDR3 has 16 amino acids. With 5 bases clipped from V and 3 bases from J, the junction kept 7 bases outside the gene matches. Germline values: CDR1 SEHNR, CDR2 FQNEAQ (reference sequence). CDR3 loop: CASSLTRTGANEKLFF. The CDR3 bases are TGTGCCAGCAGCCTGACCCGGACAGGGGCTAATGAAAAACTGTTTTTT.

The CDR3 nucleotides read TGTGCCAGGGCACAGGGGAAGTACGAGCAGTACTTC. Translating it yields CARAQGKYEQYF. This chain links TRBV5-6 with TRBJ2-7; 7 bases agree with TRBD1. This CDR3 is 12 amino acids long. V gave up 8 bases and J gave up 4 bases; unmatched junction bases: 6. Germline V gene data show CDR1 as SGHDT and CDR2 as YYEEEE.

V is TRBV18 and J is TRBJ2-3; 8 nucleotides align to TRBD2. CDR1 is KGHSH and CDR2 is LQKENI in the germline V gene. The trim removed 1 base at V and 2 bases at J, leaving 5 bases unmatched. The CDR3 is 16 residues long. CDR3 protein: CASSPQVAGYTDTQYF. The CDR3, as DNA: TGTGCCAGCTCACCACAGGTAGCGGGGTACACAGATACGCAGTATTTT.

The chain employs TRBV5-6 and TRBJ1-4, with 8 bases matching TRBD1. CDR1 is SGHDT and CDR2 is YYEEEE in the germline V gene. The trim removed 3 bases at V and 8 bases at J, leaving 12 bases unmatched. CDR3 length: 16 amino acids. The DNA of the CDR3 is TGTGCCAGCAGCTATGCCGGGACAGGTGAGGGGGAAAAACTGTTTTTT. Translated: CASSYAGTGEGEKLFF.

The rearrangement links TRBV5-1 to TRBJ1-2; D is undetermined. The germline CDR1 and CDR2 sequences are SGHRS and YFSETQ. The CDR3 contains 15 residues. The V gene lost 2 bases and the J gene lost 7 bases, with 18 bases spanning the gap. For the CDR3, the DNA is TGCGCCAGCAGCTTCATGGCCGGGTTTGATCGTGGCTACACCTTC. Protein: CASSFMAGFDRGYTF.

The rearrangement uses TRBV7-2 and TRBJ2-5, with TRBD2 matching 11 bases. The CDR3 has 14 residues. Looked up from germline, CDR1 is SGHTA and CDR2 is FQGNSA. Trimming removed 8 bases from V and 1 base from J; junction bases left unmatched: 3. CDR3 DNA sequence: TGTGCCAGCGAGCTAGCGGGGGGCCAAGAGACCCAGTACTTC. It yields the protein CASELAGGQETQYF.

The rearrangement uses TRBV6-2 or TRBV6-3 and TRBJ2-1, with TRBD1 as a possible D gene (5 bases). CDR1 and CDR2 (germline): MNHEY, SVGEGT. The CDR3 consists of 13 residues. Trimming left V 0 bases short and J 6 bases short, with 6 bases between. The CDR3 DNA sequence: TGTGCCAGCAGTTACTCAGGGGCCAATGAGCAGTTCTTC. Translation: CASSYSGANEQFF.

The chain joins TRBV11-2 to TRBJ2-5; D is perhaps TRBD1 (6 bases). V lost 5 bases to trimming and J lost 5 bases, with 12 bases between them. The germline V gene has CDR1 SGHAT and CDR2 FQNNGV. The CDR3 covers 13 residues. CDR3 loop: CASSPQGWETQYF. The CDR3 region has the DNA TGTGCCAGCAGCCCACAGGGCTGGGAGACCCAGTACTTC.

In nucleotides, the CDR3 is TGCGCCAGCAGAAAAGAGTACAGGGGATACAATCAGCCCCAGCATTTT. Amino acids: CASRKEYRGYNQPQHF. The rearrangement links TRBV4-3 to TRBJ1-5, with 7 bases fitting TRBD1. The CDR3 is made up of 16 amino acids. V shed 6 bases and J 3 bases; nucleotides not matched to a gene: 11. Germline CDR1 and CDR2: LGHNA and YSLEER.

The sample holds one count of this clone. The chain joins TRBV2 to TRBJ2-1, with TRBD2 identical over 8 bases. The CDR3 runs 16 residues. Trimming removed 4 bases from V and 7 bases from J; junction bases left unmatched: 12. Per the germline V gene, CDR1 is SNHLY and CDR2 is FYNNEI. CDR3 in amino acids: CASSGGRGVLENEQFF. CDR3 sequence (DNA): TGTGCCAGCAGTGGAGGGCGGGGGGTCTTGGAAAATGAGCAGTTCTTC.

The chain employs TRBV30 and TRBJ2-3; D is possibly TRBD2 (6 bases). Germline-derived CDR1 and CDR2 are GTSNPN and SVGIG (reference sequence). The CDR3 length is 12 residues. V was shortened by 4 bases and J by 4 bases, with 9 bases between the two germline ends. The CDR3 sequence is CAWNAGSDTQYF. For the CDR3, the DNA is TGTGCCTGGAACGCGGGGTCAGATACGCAGTATTTT. Full variable domain (outside the CDR3, taken from reference TRBV30 and TRBJ2-3): SQTIHQWPATLVQPVGSPLSLECTVEGTSNPNLYWYRQAAGRGLQLLFYSVGIGQISSEVPQNLSASRPQDRQFILSSKKLLLSDSGFYLCAWNAGSDTQYFGPGTRLTVL.

The rearrangement links TRBV2 to TRBJ2-1, with TRBD2 identical over 14 bases. The V gene end was trimmed by 6 bases and the J gene end by 10 bases; junction bases not matched to a gene: 11. Germline V lookup: CDR1 SNHLY, CDR2 FYNNEI. The CDR3 sequence is 16 residues long. The CDR3 region has the DNA TGTGCCAGCAGGCTTCTGACTAGCGGGGGGGCCGGGGAGCAGTTCTTC. Its protein is CASRLLTSGGAGEQFF.

The rearrangement links TRBV12-2 to TRBJ1-2; the DNA was not used to check the table's D call, TRBD1. TRBV12-2 counts as a pseudogene. This CDR3 has 13 amino acids. The CDR3 spells CASRSDRYYGYTF. The CDR3 nucleotides read TGTGCAAGTCGCTCCGACAGGTACTATGGCTACACCTTC.

The J gene is TRBJ1-6, the V gene TRBV9; no reliable D call. V was trimmed by 0 bases and J by 0 bases, leaving 10 bases between them. The CDR3 has 17 residues. CDR1 is SGDLS, CDR2 YYNGEE, per germline. The CDR3 spells CASSVDSGSSYNSPLHF. The CDR3 bases are TGTGCCAGCAGCGTAGACAGCGGTAGCTCCTATAATTCACCCCTCCACTTT.

The CDR3: CATTTGTGNNSPLHF. The CDR3 coding sequence is TGTGCCACTACCACCGGGACAGGGAATAATTCACCCCTCCACTTT. V is TRBV2 and J is TRBJ1-6, with TRBD1 matching over 9 bases. In germline, CDR1 is SNHLY, CDR2 FYNNEI. The CDR3 is 15 residues long. V lost 10 bases, J lost 5 bases, and 9 bases stayed unmatched.

V gene TRBV11-2 combines with J gene TRBJ2-5; 7 bases map to TRBD1. The CDR3 spans 15 residues. Trimming cost V 5 bases and J 1 base; bases outside gene matches: 7. The germline V gene has CDR1 SGHAT and CDR2 FQNNGV. The chain's CDR3 is CASSKYRGTQETQYF. The CDR3 DNA follows: TGTGCCAGCAGCAAATACAGGGGTACCCAAGAGACCCAGTACTTC.

This clone was seen a single time. The chain combines TRBV19 with TRBJ2-2, with 8 nucleotides matching TRBD1. The CDR3 runs 14 residues. Germline lookup yields CDR1 LNHDA and CDR2 SQIVND (reference sequence). With 5 bases clipped from V and 5 bases from J, the junction kept 4 bases outside the gene matches. Here the CDR3 DNA reads TGTGCCAGTAGTGGACAGGGTTTTACCGGGGAGCTGTTTTTT. It codes for CASSGQGFTGELFF.

This chain joins TRBV7-2 and TRBJ2-7, with TRBD1 as a possible D gene (6 bases). V was shortened by 5 bases and J by 2 bases, with 16 bases between the two germline ends. The CDR3 length is 15 residues. Germline V CDR1 and CDR2: SGHTA, FQGNSA. The DNA of the CDR3 is TGTGCCAGCAGCATACAGACAGGTGCAACCTACGAGCAGTACTTC. Translating gives CASSIQTGATYEQYF.

This clone was seen once. This rearrangement joins TRBV9 to TRBJ1-1, with a possible D match to TRBD1 (6 bases). Germline V lookup: CDR1 SGDLS, CDR2 YYNGEE. Trimming shortened V by 3 bases and J by 6 bases, and 15 bases separated the two germline ends. The length of the CDR3 is 14 residues. CDR3 in amino acids: CASSEPGEGAEAFF. CDR3 nucleotide sequence: TGTGCCAGCAGCGAACCAGGGGAGGGGGCTGAAGCTTTCTTT.